This T cell receptor beta chain appears in the sequencing data of a study of CD8+CD57+ T cells in acquired aplastic anemia. Genomic DNA, the template, was used for profiling of the TCR beta VDJ and CDR3. TCRdb processed the reads anew with MiXCR; each CDR3 protein has one entry. The table lists 250,000 to 350,000 distinct CDR3 sequences, around three fifths of them singletons. Trimming removed 7 bases from V and 10 bases from J; junction bases left unmatched: 4. Germline values: CDR1 SEHNR, CDR2 FQNEAQ (reference sequence). The CDR3 length is 11 residues. This clonotype was counted ten times or more. The sequencing sample was made of sorted CD4+, CD8+, or CD8+CD57+ T cells (not recorded which) from PBMCs. The V gene is TRBV7-9, the J gene TRBJ2-1, with 7 bases matching TRBD2. The clonotype comes from a human donor with severe aplastic anemia or a healthy control (not recorded which). CDR3 residues: CASNLGGEQFF. The CDR3 nucleotides are TGTGCCAGCAACTTGGGAGGGGAGCAGTTCTTC.